This T cell receptor beta chain was identified in a study of shared clonotypes between healthy human individuals. V gave up 4 bases and J gave up 8 bases; unmatched junction bases: 4. The CDR3 is 14 residues long. Looked up from germline, CDR1 is MGHDK and CDR2 is SYGVNS. The test was conducted at deep level. Using immunoSEQ multiplex PCR, the repertoire was profiled, and TCRdb retains in-frame clones only, with some absent. The profile shows approximately 2,300,000 clones, approximately 90% of them singletons. The sequenced sample consisted of naive CD4+ T cells from PBMCs. Subset in this sample: CD45RA+ positively selected. This clonotype was sampled from a man aged 18 to 29 in good health. Some clones in this sample may be carry-over from other donors' samples. V is TRBV25-1 and J is TRBJ1-6; the match to TRBD1 covers 8 bases. The CDR3 protein is CASSGDRGDSPLHF. The DNA for the CDR3 is TGTGCCAGCAGTGGAGACAGGGGTGATTCACCCCTCCACTTT. Together with reference TRBV25-1 and TRBJ1-6, the CDR3 gives the full variable domain: EADIYQTPRYLVIGTGKKITLECSQTMGHDKMYWYQQDPGMELHLIHYSYGVNSTEKGDLSSESTVSRIRTEHFPLTLESARPSHTSQYLCASSGDRGDSPLHFGNGTRLTVT.